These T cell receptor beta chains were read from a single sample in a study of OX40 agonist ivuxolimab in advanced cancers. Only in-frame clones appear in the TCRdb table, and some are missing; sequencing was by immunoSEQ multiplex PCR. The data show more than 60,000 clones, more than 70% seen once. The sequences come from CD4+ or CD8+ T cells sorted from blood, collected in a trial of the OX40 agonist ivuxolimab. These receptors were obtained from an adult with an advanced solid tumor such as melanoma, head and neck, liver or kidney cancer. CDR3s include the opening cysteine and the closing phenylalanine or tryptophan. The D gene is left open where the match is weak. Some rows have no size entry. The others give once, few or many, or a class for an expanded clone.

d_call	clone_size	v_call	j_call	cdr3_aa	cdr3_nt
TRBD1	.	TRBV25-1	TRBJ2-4	CASSEQGAGKNIQYF	TGTGCCAGCAGTGAACAGGGGGCGGGCAAAAACATTCAGTACTTC
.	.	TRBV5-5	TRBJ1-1	CASSLELFTEAFF	TGTGCCAGCAGCTTAGAACTGTTCACTGAAGCTTTCTTT
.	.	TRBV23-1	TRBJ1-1	CASSHFPRTTRNTEAFF	TGCGCCAGCAGTCATTTTCCTAGGACAACGAGGAACACTGAAGCTTTCTTT
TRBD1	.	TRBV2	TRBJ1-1	CASSEFHRGSMNTEAFF	TGTGCCAGCAGTGAATTTCACAGGGGGAGCATGAACACTGAAGCTTTCTTT
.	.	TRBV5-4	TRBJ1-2	CASSLGIWGAGNYGYTF	TGTGCCAGCAGCTTGGGGATATGGGGCGCAGGAAACTATGGCTACACCTTC
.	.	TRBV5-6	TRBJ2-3	CASSFTTFGTDTQYF	TGTGCCAGCAGCTTTACAACATTCGGCACAGATACGCAGTATTTT
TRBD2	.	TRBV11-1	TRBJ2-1	CASSPRTSGRWNEQFF	TGTGCCAGCAGCCCAAGGACTAGCGGGAGATGGAATGAGCAGTTCTTC
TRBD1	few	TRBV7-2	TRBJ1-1	CASSLYGTVTEAFF	TGTGCCAGCAGCTTATATGGGACAGTCACTGAAGCTTTCTTT
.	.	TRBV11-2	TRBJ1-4	CASSSSGTPDEKLFF	TGTGCCAGCAGCTCCTCCGGGACCCCGGATGAAAAACTGTTTTTT
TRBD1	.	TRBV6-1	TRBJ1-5	CASSGTGVGQPQHF	TGTGCCAGCAGTGGTACAGGGGTAGGTCAGCCCCAGCATTTT
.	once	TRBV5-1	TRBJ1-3	CASSLETQSSGNTIYF	TGCGCCAGCAGTTTGGAAACCCAGTCCTCTGGAAACACCATATATTTT
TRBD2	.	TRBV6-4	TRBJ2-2	CASSDLAGSNTGELFF	TGTGCCAGCAGTGACCTAGCGGGGTCAAACACCGGGGAGCTGTTTTTT
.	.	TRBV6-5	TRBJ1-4	CASSSSGTLNEKLFF	TGTGCCAGCAGTTCCTCCGGGACTCTGAATGAAAAACTGTTTTTT
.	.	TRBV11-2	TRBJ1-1	CASSPRRDTEAFF	TGTGCCAGCAGCCCACGCAGGGACACTGAAGCTTTCTTT
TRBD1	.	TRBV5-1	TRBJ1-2	CASSSRQGWGYTF	TGCGCCAGCAGCAGTAGACAGGGTTGGGGCTACACCTTC
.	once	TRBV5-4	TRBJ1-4	CASSSRRGDEKLFF	TGTGCCAGCAGCTCCCGACGGGGAGATGAAAAACTGTTTTTT
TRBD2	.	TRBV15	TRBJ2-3	CATSRDPAGAGTDTQYF	TGTGCCACCAGCAGAGATCCAGCGGGGGCCGGCACAGATACGCAGTATTTT
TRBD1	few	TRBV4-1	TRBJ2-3	CASSRPLQGGGSPQYF	TGCGCCAGCAGCCGCCCTCTACAGGGGGGAGGCTCTCCGCAGTATTTT
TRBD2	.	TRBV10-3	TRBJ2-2	CAITSGGQATGELFF	TGTGCCATCACTAGCGGGGGGCAGGCCACCGGGGAGCTGTTTTTT
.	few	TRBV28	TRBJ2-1	CASRAGGGGYNEQFF	TGTGCCAGCAGGGCTGGTGGAGGGGGATACAATGAGCAGTTCTTC
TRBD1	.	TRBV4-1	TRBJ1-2	CASSPGTGGRVNYGYTF	TGCGCCAGCAGCCCCGGGACAGGGGGACGGGTTAACTATGGCTACACCTTC
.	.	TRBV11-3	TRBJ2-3	CASSISGLRPDTQYF	TGTGCCAGCAGCATCAGCGGGTTAAGACCAGATACGCAGTATTTT
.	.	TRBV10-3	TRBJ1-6	CAISRGTNSPLHF	TGTGCCATCAGCAGGGGAACTAATTCACCCCTCCACTTT
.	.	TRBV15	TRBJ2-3	CATSRGSDTQYF	TGTGCCACCAGCAGAGGGTCAGATACGCAGTATTTT
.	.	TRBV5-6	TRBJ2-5	CASRPLGSGETQYF	TGTGCCAGCAGGCCCCTGGGTTCCGGCGAGACCCAGTACTTC
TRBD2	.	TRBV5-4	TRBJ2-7	CASSLLSGSSYEQYF	TGTGCCAGCAGCCTGCTTAGCGGGAGCTCTTACGAGCAGTACTTC
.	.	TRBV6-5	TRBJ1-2	CASSPLLNSNYGYTF	TGTGCCAGCAGTCCTCTTCTAAATTCCAACTATGGCTACACCTTC
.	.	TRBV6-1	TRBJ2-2	CASSERVAATGELFF	TGTGCCAGCAGTGAACGGGTAGCAGCCACCGGGGAGCTGTTTTTT
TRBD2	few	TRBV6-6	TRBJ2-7	CASRGAGGPGEQYF	TGTGCCAGCAGGGGCGCGGGAGGACCCGGGGAGCAGTACTTC
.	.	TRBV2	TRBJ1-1	CASSDTGLNTEAFF	TGTGCCAGCAGTGACACAGGCCTGAACACTGAAGCTTTCTTT
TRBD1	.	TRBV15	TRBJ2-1	CVTSWARTGGNNEQFF	TGTGTCACCAGCTGGGCCCGGACAGGGGGCAACAATGAGCAGTTCTTC
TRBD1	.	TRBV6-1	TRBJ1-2	CASSEDRGNYGYTF	TGTGCCAGCAGTGAAGACAGGGGGAACTATGGCTACACCTTC
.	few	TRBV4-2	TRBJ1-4	CASSLQGEKLFF	TGTGCCAGCAGCCTCCAGGGTGAAAAACTGTTTTTT
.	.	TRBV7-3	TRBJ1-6	CASSFGDSPLHF	TGTGCCAGCAGCTTTGGGGATTCACCCCTCCACTTT
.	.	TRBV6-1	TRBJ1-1	CASSPGPHPTEAFF	TGTGCCAGCAGTCCTGGCCCCCATCCCACTGAAGCTTTCTTT
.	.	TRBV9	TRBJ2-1	CASSVEFEQFF	TGTGCCAGCAGCGTAGAGTTTGAGCAGTTCTTC
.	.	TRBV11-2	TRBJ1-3	CASSLDRTGNTIYF	TGTGCCAGCAGCTTAGATAGGACGGGAAACACCATATATTTT
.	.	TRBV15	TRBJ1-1	CATSRDLNTEAFF	TGTGCCACCAGCAGAGATTTGAACACTGAAGCTTTCTTT
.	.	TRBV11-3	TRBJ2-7	CASSLAGRSSYEQYF	TGTGCCAGCAGCTTAGCGGGGAGGAGCTCCTACGAGCAGTACTTC
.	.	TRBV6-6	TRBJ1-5	CASREPNQPQHF	TGTGCCAGCAGAGAACCTAATCAGCCCCAGCATTTT
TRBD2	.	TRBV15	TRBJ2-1	CATSRGTSEYNEQFF	TGTGCCACCAGCAGGGGGACTAGCGAATACAATGAGCAGTTCTTC
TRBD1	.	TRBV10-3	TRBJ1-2	CASKPDRVSPTGGYTF	TGTGCCTCTAAGCCGGACAGGGTTTCCCCCACCGGCGGCTACACCTTC
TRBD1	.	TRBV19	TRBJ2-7	CASSILPGQGASYEQYF	TGTGCCAGTAGTATCCTTCCCGGACAGGGGGCATCCTACGAGCAGTACTTC
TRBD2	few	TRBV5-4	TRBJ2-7	CASSLQAGGSYEQYF	TGTGCCAGCAGCCTCCAGGCGGGGGGCTCCTACGAGCAGTACTTC
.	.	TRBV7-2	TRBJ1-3	CASSSVTLISGNTIYF	TGTGCCAGCAGCTCAGTGACTCTCATCTCTGGAAACACCATATATTTT
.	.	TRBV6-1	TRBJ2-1	CASSEAKIAKQFF	TGTGCCAGCAGTGAAGCGAAGATTGCTAAGCAGTTCTTC
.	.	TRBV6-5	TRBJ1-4	CASTKTQGTEKLFF	TGTGCCAGCACCAAGACCCAGGGGACAGAAAAACTGTTTTTT